The 11 T cell receptor beta chains below all came from one sample that was sequenced in a study of cytomegalovirus exposure and HLA in healthy donors. Amplification used 60 Vbeta primers and 13 Jbeta primers. Sequenced by immunoSEQ multiplex PCR; TCRdb stores in-frame clones only, minus some. The data show about 170,000 clones, with more than 60% seen just once and over 2.5% held by the top ten. Input material: PBMCs. The receptors were sampled from a female donor in good health and CMV-seronegative.

This rearrangement joins TRBV4-2 to TRBJ2-2; weak D call: TRBD1 (8 bases). CDR3 size: 17 residues. V lost 1 base, J lost 6 bases, and 18 bases lay in between. The germline gives CDR1 LGHNA, CDR2 YNFKEQ. The CDR3 nucleotides read TGTGCCAGCAGCCAAGCGGGGCAGGGGGCGGGGGCCGGGGAGCTGTTTTTT. It specifies CASSQAGQGAGAGELFF.

This clone was observed a few times. The genes are TRBV19 and TRBJ1-1; tentative D call: TRBD1 (6 bases). CDR3 size: 13 residues. Deletions cut 6 bases from V and 7 bases from J, with 15 bases between. Germline values: CDR1 LNHDA, CDR2 SQIVND (reference sequence). The CDR3 region has the DNA TGTGCCAGTAGGGGGGCAGGGGCGGATGAAGCTTTCTTT. This encodes CASRGAGADEAFF.

The V gene is TRBV6-5, the J gene TRBJ2-7; the D gene is possibly TRBD1 (6 bases). Germline V gene lookup returns CDR1 MNHEY and CDR2 SVGAGI. This CDR3 spans 13 amino acids. The ends were cut back, 5 bases at V and 2 bases at J, with 10 bases in the middle. CDR3 in amino acids: CASSNTGTYEQYF. Written as DNA, the CDR3 is TGTGCCAGCAGTAACACAGGGACCTACGAGCAGTACTTC.

This clone turned up a few times. The chain carries TRBV9 and TRBJ2-7, with TRBD1 identical over 10 bases. Germline V gene lookup returns CDR1 SGDLS and CDR2 YYNGEE. After removal of 2 bases from V and 3 bases from J, the junction contained 2 bases not matched to a gene. This CDR3 region has 14 residues. Here the CDR3 reads CASSVGTGDYEQYF. CDR3 bases: TGTGCCAGCAGCGTCGGGACAGGGGACTACGAGCAGTACTTC.

The chain links TRBV5-8 to TRBJ2-5; D is possibly TRBD1 (6 bases). The V gene lost 7 bases and the J gene lost 0 bases, with 16 bases spanning the gap. Germline CDR1 and CDR2: SGHTS and YDEGEE. There are 15 residues in the CDR3. DNA of the CDR3: TGTGCCAGCGGCCAACCCGGACAGTACCAAGAGACCCAGTACTTC. It specifies CASGQPGQYQETQYF.

This clone was recorded only once. The chain recombines TRBV7-3 with TRBJ1-3, with D maybe TRBD1 (6 bases). CDR1 SGHTA and CDR2 FQGTGA come from the germline V gene. V shed 3 bases and J shed 0 bases, with 15 bases lying between them. The CDR3 is made up of 17 amino acids. CDR3 sequence reads: CASSFDRFLASGNTIYF. The CDR3 DNA sequence: TGTGCCAGCAGCTTCGACAGGTTTTTGGCCTCTGGAAACACCATATATTTT.

This clone has more than one count but fewer than ten. The chain carries TRBV7-3 and TRBJ2-3, with 9 nucleotides matching TRBD2. Germline-derived CDR1 and CDR2 are SGHTA and FQGTGA. V gave up 0 bases and J gave up 5 bases; unmatched junction bases: 6. The CDR3 covers 16 residues. The CDR3 protein is CASSLTLAGGRDTQYF. Here the CDR3 DNA reads TGTGCCAGCAGCTTAACGTTGGCGGGGGGGCGAGATACGCAGTATTTT.

This clone has a handful of counts. V gene TRBV4-1 combines with J gene TRBJ1-1; possibly TRBD1 for D (5 bases). Germline V gene data show CDR1 as MGHRA and CDR2 as YSYEKL. Trimming took off 2 bases at V and 3 bases at J, with 7 bases between the two ends. This CDR3 comprises 13 residues. CDR3 sequence: CASSQTRDTEAFF. CDR3 nucleotides: TGCGCCAGCAGCCAAACCAGGGACACTGAAGCTTTCTTT.

This clone was counted between two and nine times. This chain connects TRBV6-1 to TRBJ2-5, with 8 nucleotides matching TRBD1. The CDR3 loop spans 13 amino acids. Looked up from germline, CDR1 is MNHNS and CDR2 is SASEGT. The J segment lost 9 bases and the V segment lost 6 bases, leaving 9 bases of the junction unmatched. CDR3 sequence (DNA): TGTGCCAGCAGCGAACAGGGACAGGAGGCCCAGTACTTC. This encodes CASSEQGQEAQYF.

The rearrangement joins TRBV9 to TRBJ2-7, with D perhaps matching TRBD1 (6 bases). CDR1 is SGDLS and CDR2 is YYNGEE in the germline V gene. This CDR3 contains 16 residues. The ends were cut back, 0 bases at V and 2 bases at J, with 15 bases in the middle. The CDR3 protein is CASSVEDGPGAYEQYF. The CDR3 nucleotides read TGTGCCAGCAGCGTAGAGGACGGTCCAGGGGCCTACGAGCAGTACTTC.

The rearrangement links TRBV2 to TRBJ2-7; D ambiguous. The ends were cut back, 6 bases at V and 0 bases at J, with 6 bases in the middle. The CDR3 spans 12 residues. Per germline, CDR1 SNHLY and CDR2 FYNNEI. The CDR3 DNA reads as TGTGCCAGCAGCCCGAGCTCCTACGAGCAGTACTTC. Translated: CASSPSSYEQYF.